This TCR beta chain derives from a study of CD8+ T cells in alopecia areata. Study as a whole: Tofacitinib ran for 6 to 18 months before 6 months off drug.

Study observations and caveats: Both scalp clonality and the expanded CD8+ clones among the top 100 showed a significant decrease with tofacitinib.

Following RNA extraction, reverse transcription yielded cDNA that acted as the sequencing template. Assay used: immunoSEQ multiplex PCR; TCRdb lists only in-frame clones, some missing. The data contain 95,000 to 100,000 clones, roughly 60% of them singletons. Treatment in this sample: oral pan-JAK inhibitor, 5-10 mg twice daily. It was from alopecia areata patients that lesional scalp punch biopsies and peripheral blood were collected. A note on this clone: Antigen specificity is unknown.

This clonotype was obtained from a human donor with alopecia areata. Sequences were derived from CD8+ T cells sorted from blood, sampled between weeks 55 and 65, from a patient treated with tofacitinib.

CDR3 sequence: CASSVVLHEEDNTGELFF. Here the CDR3 DNA reads TGTGCCAGCAGCGTAGTTTTACACGAGGAGGATAACACCGGGGAGCTGTTTTTT. This rearrangement joins TRBV9 to TRBJ2-2; TRBD2 might be the D (5 bases). The CDR3 has 18 amino acids. V was clipped by 0 bases and J by 2 bases, with 17 bases between them. The germline CDR1 and CDR2 sequences are SGDLS and YYNGEE.